The 7 T cell receptor beta chains below come from one sample, sequenced in a study of blood T cell repertoires in COVID-19. Only in-frame clones appear in the TCRdb table, and some are missing; sequencing was by immunoSEQ multiplex PCR. The sample lists around 200,000 clones; roughly 87% were seen once. The specimen was peripheral blood. The receptors come from a woman in her 40s with acute or convalescent COVID-19.

The V call is TRBV6-5, the J call TRBJ2-7; 7 bases are a match to TRBD2. The length of the CDR3 is 15 residues. Germline CDR1 MNHEY, CDR2 SVGAGI. Trimming at V came to 6 bases and at J to 4 bases, leaving 12 bases not matched to a gene. CDR3 loop: CASRGGSVRDYEQYF. The CDR3 DNA sequence: TGTGCCAGCAGGGGGGGGTCGGTCAGAGATTACGAGCAGTACTTC.

The CDR3 here is CASSKDYSNQPQHF. In DNA, the CDR3 is TGTGCCAGCAGTAAAGACTACAGTAATCAGCCCCAGCATTTT. The chain uses TRBV28 and TRBJ1-5; D uncertain. The CDR3 is made up of 14 amino acids. Germline CDR1 MDHEN, CDR2 SYDVKM. V gave up 5 bases and J gave up 4 bases, with 12 bases separating them.

The chain recombines TRBV6-1 with TRBJ1-5, with D hard to call. Trimming shortened V by 3 bases and J by 1 base, and 10 bases separated the two germline ends. This CDR3 comprises 15 residues. In germline, CDR1 is MNHNS, CDR2 SASEGT. CDR3 in DNA: TGTGCCAGCAGTGATTGGCACGTAAGCAATCAGCCCCAGCATTTT. It translates to CASSDWHVSNQPQHF.

The chain links TRBV5-1 to TRBJ2-3; 11 nucleotides match TRBD2. V gave up 4 bases and J gave up 2 bases; unmatched junction bases: 6. The germline V gene has CDR1 SGHRS and CDR2 YFSETQ. The CDR3 covers 16 residues. DNA of the CDR3: TGCGCCAGCAGCCTCGGGACTAGCGGACTCACAGATACGCAGTATTTT. It encodes CASSLGTSGLTDTQYF.

The gene calls are TRBV12-3 or TRBV12-4 and TRBJ1-4; the D gene is possibly TRBD1 (5 bases). Trimming removed 2 bases from V and 8 bases from J, with 9 bases in between. The CDR3 has 13 amino acids. The CDR3 DNA is TGTGCCAGCAGTTTACAGACAGCCGAAAAACTGTTTTTT. It specifies CASSLQTAEKLFF.

This clone was recorded only once. The rearrangement links TRBV28 to TRBJ1-6; TRBD1 is a possible D gene (5 bases). CDR1 is MDHEN and CDR2 is SYDVKM in the germline V gene. The CDR3 loop spans 15 amino acids. V was cut by 1 base and J by 9 bases, with 13 bases left in between. The CDR3 spells CASSLLAGTGSPLHF. The CDR3 nucleotides are TGTGCCAGCAGTTTATTGGCAGGGACTGGTTCACCCCTCCACTTT. The entire variable domain, with the rest obtained from reference TRBV28 and TRBJ1-6, is as follows: DVKVTQSSRYLVKRTGEKVFLECVQDMDHENMFWYRQDPGLGLRLIYFSYDVKMKEKGDIPEGYSVSREKKERFSLILESASTNQTSMYLCASSLLAGTGSPLHFGNGTRLTVT.

A single count supports this clone. This sequence joins TRBV5-6 and TRBJ1-2; possibly TRBD1 for D (5 bases). V was pared by 5 bases and J by 2 bases, with 16 bases between. Germline V CDR1 and CDR2: SGHDT, YYEEEE. CDR3 size: 15 residues. The CDR3 DNA sequence: TGTGCCAGCAGACGCGCGGGACGGACCAACTATGGCTACACCTTC. It is translated as CASRRAGRTNYGYTF.